The T cell receptor beta chain described here comes from a study of CD8 T cells in ankylosing spondylitis. Overall study findings and caveats: Both synovial fluid and blood in reactive arthritis had previously been reported to carry some motif variants. In ankylosing spondylitis patients, matched synovial fluid reportedly showed significant enrichment of disease-linked clones.

A quantitative 5'-RACE method, one with molecular barcodes, was used to make TCR beta libraries. TCRdb analysed the 5' RACE reads with MiXCR anew, one entry per CDR3 protein. The sample has some 63,000 distinct CDR3 sequences, approximately 5.7% seen once. The CDR3 is 15 amino acids. V lost 5 bases and J lost 1, with 9 bases in between. Germline V gene data show CDR1 as MDHEN and CDR2 as SYDVKM. This clonotype came up many times. Its antigen is as yet unknown. The source of this sequence is a male donor with ankylosing spondylitis. The sequenced sample consisted of synovial fluid, either unsorted or a sorted T cell fraction (not recorded which). This chain joins TRBV28 and TRBJ2-6; tentative D call: TRBD2 (5 bases). The CDR3 DNA sequence: TGTGCCAGCAGTCCGAGGGTTTCTGGGGCCAACGTCCTGACTTTC. Its translation: CASSPRVSGANVLTF.